The 26 T cell receptor beta chains presented below share a single source sample, sequenced in a study of blood T cell repertoires in COVID-19. Measured with immunoSEQ multiplex PCR; TCRdb has only the in-frame clones, and not every one. The sample lists about 98,000 clones, 70% to 90% occurring once. The sample taken for sequencing was peripheral blood. The source is a man aged 55 to 70 with acute or convalescent COVID-19.

The chain employs TRBV5-1 and TRBJ2-7; D is undetermined. V was pared by 0 bases and J by 6 bases, with 7 bases between. In germline, CDR1 is SGHRS, CDR2 YFSETQ. This CDR3 is 12 amino acids long. The CDR3 loop reads CASSLEQSEQYF. DNA of the CDR3: TGCGCCAGCAGCTTGGAACAGTCCGAGCAGTACTTC.

This chain links TRBV6-2 or TRBV6-3 with TRBJ2-1, with 14 bases fitting TRBD2. The CDR3 is 16 amino acids. Germline values: CDR1 MNHEY, CDR2 SVGEGT. V was pared by 3 bases and J by 9 bases, with 7 bases of the junction left unmatched. The CDR3 region is CASSYRLAGGRPEQFF. DNA for the CDR3: TGTGCCAGCAGTTATCGACTAGCGGGAGGGCGGCCTGAGCAGTTCTTC.

This sequence joins TRBV5-4 and TRBJ2-3; 11 bases are shared with TRBD1. The CDR3 runs 15 residues. CDR1 is SGHNT, CDR2 YYREEE, per germline (reference sequence). The ends lost 2 bases at V and 4 bases at J; junction bases unmatched: 3. Here the CDR3 DNA reads TGTGCCAGCAGCTTTAGGACAGGGGGCGCAGATACGCAGTATTTT. Its translation is CASSFRTGGADTQYF.

The chain couples TRBV3-1 (or the pseudogene TRBV3-2) to TRBJ2-1; 7 nucleotides line up with TRBD2. Germline V lookup: CDR1 LGHDT, CDR2 YNNKEL (reference sequence). Germline trimming cut 3 bases from V and 8 bases from J; bases unmatched to any gene: 7. This CDR3 region has 14 residues. The CDR3 DNA follows: TGTGCCAGCAGCCAGCGGGAGTGGGACCATGAGCAGTTCTTC. Residues: CASSQREWDHEQFF.

The V call is TRBV6-1, the J call TRBJ1-2; D call uncertain. Germline V gene data show CDR1 as MNHNS and CDR2 as SASEGT. CDR3 length: 14 amino acids. V was pared by 1 base and J by 7 bases, with 13 bases between. The CDR3 here is CASSEVPGEGGYTF. The CDR3 nucleotides read TGTGCCAGCAGTGAAGTCCCCGGGGAGGGTGGCTACACCTTC.

V gene TRBV6-1 combines with J gene TRBJ1-1; 9 nucleotides agree with TRBD1. The CDR3 is 16 amino acids. The ends lost 4 bases at V and 7 bases at J; junction bases unmatched: 13. Looked up from germline, CDR1 is MNHNS and CDR2 is SASEGT. The CDR3, as DNA: TGTGCCAGCAGTGGACAGGGGGGCTACTCCCGTAGTGAAGCTTTCTTT. It specifies CASSGQGGYSRSEAFF.

V gene TRBV6-5 combines with J gene TRBJ1-1, with 7 nucleotides matching TRBD1. CDR1 and CDR2 (germline): MNHEY, SVGAGI. Trimming cost V 4 bases and J 1 base; bases outside gene matches: 3. The CDR3 spans 14 residues. The CDR3 DNA reads as TGTGCCAGCAGTTTCACAGGGGCGAACACTGAAGCTTTCTTT. It encodes CASSFTGANTEAFF.

The V gene is TRBV11-2, the J gene TRBJ1-1; 8 bases agree with TRBD1. The CDR3 runs to 15 residues. Germline values: CDR1 SGHAT, CDR2 FQNNGV. The V and J ends lost 5 bases and 4 bases, in that order; junction bases with no gene match: 9. Here the CDR3 reads CASSPHDRGVTEAFF. The DNA of the CDR3 is TGTGCCAGCAGCCCTCACGACAGGGGCGTCACTGAAGCTTTCTTT.

The chain joins TRBV5-8 to TRBJ1-1; maybe TRBD1 (6 bases). CDR3 length: 14 residues. CDR1 SGHTS and CDR2 YDEGEE come from the germline V gene. Deletions cut 0 bases from V and 2 bases from J, with 8 bases between. The CDR3 region is CASSLVQGNTEAFF. The CDR3 DNA reads TGTGCCAGCAGCTTGGTACAGGGAAACACTGAAGCTTTCTTT.

This chain joins TRBV19 and TRBJ2-6; D might be TRBD1 (6 bases). Trimming removed 4 bases at V and 0 bases at J, with 13 bases between. The CDR3 loop spans 17 amino acids. Per germline, CDR1 LNHDA and CDR2 SQIVND (reference sequence). The CDR3 DNA reads TGTGCCAGTAGTAGAACAGGGTTACCCTCTGGGGCCAACGTCCTGACTTTC. It yields the protein CASSRTGLPSGANVLTF. The variable domain in full, completed from reference TRBV19 and TRBJ2-6, reads DGGITQSPKYLFRKEGQNVTLSCEQNLNHDAMYWYRQDPGQGLRLIYYSQIVNDFQKGDIAEGYSVSREKKESFPLTVTSAQKNPTAFYLCASSRTGLPSGANVLTFGAGSRLTVL.

The rearrangement uses TRBV27 and TRBJ1-2; possibly TRBD1 for D (5 bases). This CDR3 has 13 residues. The V gene's germline CDR1 is MNHEY and CDR2 SMNVEV (reference sequence). V shed 4 bases and J shed 4 bases, with 10 bases lying between them. In DNA form, the CDR3 reads TGTGCCAGCAGTTATTCAGGGCTCTATGGCTACACCTTC. Protein: CASSYSGLYGYTF.

V is TRBV12-1 and J is TRBJ1-1. TRBV12-1 is given as a pseudogene. This CDR3 has 15 amino acids. The CDR3 region is CASSFVGGVTTEAFF. DNA for the CDR3: TGTGCCAGCAGCTTTGTTGGAGGGGTGACCACTGAAGCTTTCTTT.

Comments on this clone: The CDR3 end shows no conserved phenylalanine or tryptophan, and so a read error is likely. The chain uses TRBV29-1 and TRBJ1-2; 7 bases map to TRBD1. V lost 7 bases and J lost 3; bases outside the gene matches: 2. Per the germline V gene, CDR1 is SQVTM and CDR2 is ANQGSEA. The CDR3 consists of 11 residues. The CDR3 loop is CSEGGDYGYTL. DNA of the CDR3: TGCAGCGAAGGGGGCGACTATGGCTACACCCTC.

J is TRBJ2-4 and V is TRBV30; no firm D call. V was shortened by 0 bases and J by 6 bases, with 6 bases between the two germline ends. The germline V gene encodes CDR1 GTSNPN and CDR2 SVGIG (reference sequence). The CDR3 covers 12 residues. DNA of the CDR3: TGTGCCTGGAGTGTCCCCGGAAACATTCAGTACTTC. This translates into CAWSVPGNIQYF.

This clone was seen once. The chain is built from TRBV21-1 and TRBJ2-5; the table names TRBD2, a call not compared with the DNA. TRBV21-1 is a recognized pseudogene. The CDR3 runs 13 residues. The CDR3 protein is CASSKESVETQYF. The CDR3 coding sequence is TGTGCCAGCAGCAAAGAGAGTGTAGAGACCCAGTACTTC.

The rearrangement joins TRBV11-2 to TRBJ2-5, with 7 bases fitting TRBD1. The germline V gene has CDR1 SGHAT and CDR2 FQNNGV. The V segment lost 5 bases and the J segment 1 base; nucleotides outside the gene matches: 10. The CDR3 runs to 16 residues. The CDR3 loop is CASSQLLGGLQETQYF. In nucleotides, the CDR3 is TGTGCCAGCAGCCAGCTTTTAGGGGGCCTCCAAGAGACCCAGTACTTC.

The V call is TRBV5-5, the J call TRBJ1-2; a possible D gene is TRBD1 (5 bases). Germline V gene data show CDR1 as SGHKS and CDR2 as YYEKEE (reference sequence). V lost 1 base and J 8 bases, leaving 12 bases between the germline ends. The CDR3 consists of 13 residues. The CDR3 spells CASSLQGTGGYTF. CDR3 DNA sequence: TGTGCCAGCAGCTTGCAGGGTACAGGCGGCTACACCTTC.

Comment on this clone: Germline and junction disagree at one end, which may indicate a read error. The chain employs TRBV3-1 (or the pseudogene TRBV3-2) and TRBJ2-1; the D gene is possibly TRBD1 (6 bases). Germline CDR1 and CDR2: LGHDT and YNNKEL (reference sequence). This CDR3 contains 15 residues. CDR3 bases: TGTGCCAGCAGCCAAGGCCAGTACAGGGTCAATGGGCAGTTCTTC. Its translation: CASSQGQYRVNGQFF.

The chain's CDR3 is CATSRGGSAGGSTDTQYF. Written as DNA, the CDR3 is TGTGCCACCAGCAGAGGTGGGTCGGCGGGGGGCAGCACAGATACGCAGTATTTT. The J gene is TRBJ2-3, the V gene TRBV15, with 8 bases lining up with TRBD2. Germline V gene data show CDR1 as LNHNV and CDR2 as YYDKDF (reference sequence). There are 18 residues in the CDR3. Trimming cost V 1 base and J 0 bases; bases outside gene matches: 9. The whole variable domain, filled in from reference TRBV15 and TRBJ2-3, reads DAMVIQNPRYQVTQFGKPVTLSCSQTLNHNVMYWYQQKSSQAPKLLFHYYDKDFNNEADTPDNFQSRRPNTSFCFLDIRSPGLGDTAMYLCATSRGGSAGGSTDTQYFGPGTRLTVL.

J is TRBJ2-1 and V is TRBV6-1, with a possible D match to TRBD1 (6 bases). This CDR3 is built from 15 residues. V was cut by 2 bases and J by 5 bases, with 13 bases left in between. Germline CDR1 is MNHNS and CDR2 is SASEGT. CDR3 in DNA: TGTGCCAGCAGTGAAAATCTGGACAGTGACAATGAGCAGTTCTTC. Translation: CASSENLDSDNEQFF.

This clone has a handful of counts. This sequence joins TRBV19 and TRBJ2-7; 11 nucleotides match TRBD2. Germline CDR1 reads LNHDA; CDR2 reads SQIVND (reference sequence). With 6 bases clipped from V and 4 bases from J, the junction kept 5 bases outside the gene matches. CDR3 length: 14 residues. The DNA for the CDR3 is TGTGCCAGTAGGCCGGGACTAGCGGTATACGAGCAGTACTTC. It specifies CASRPGLAVYEQYF.

The J gene is TRBJ2-3, the V gene TRBV7-2; D is possibly TRBD1 (6 bases). CDR3 length equals 18 residues. V dropped 5 bases and J dropped 1 base, with 22 bases sitting between them. Germline V gene lookup returns CDR1 SGHTA and CDR2 FQGNSA. This CDR3 is CASSPGTMRVVGTDTQYF. The CDR3 DNA follows: TGTGCCAGCAGCCCCGGGACAATGAGGGTGGTGGGCACAGATACGCAGTATTTT.

V is TRBV19 and J is TRBJ1-4; tentatively, D is TRBD1 (5 bases). V shed 1 base and J shed 8 bases, with 14 bases lying between them. The CDR3 is 15 residues long. Germline V gene lookup returns CDR1 LNHDA and CDR2 SQIVND (reference sequence). CDR3 loop: CASSIGKQDNEKLFF. The CDR3 DNA follows: TGTGCCAGTAGTATAGGAAAACAGGACAACGAAAAACTGTTTTTT.

In its sample, this clone was seen many times. The rearrangement links TRBV7-2 to TRBJ2-3; TRBD1 is a possible D gene (6 bases). The CDR3 sequence is 15 residues long. Deletions cut 4 bases from V and 2 bases from J, with 13 bases between. CDR1 is SGHTA, CDR2 FQGNSA, per germline. CDR3 residues: CASSSQGILTDTQYF. In nucleotides, the CDR3 is TGTGCCAGCAGCTCACAGGGTATTCTCACAGATACGCAGTATTTT.

The V and J genes are TRBV5-4 and TRBJ2-1; 7 bases line up with TRBD2. The CDR3 totals 13 residues. Germline-derived CDR1 and CDR2 are SGHNT and YYREEE (reference sequence). J gave up 7 bases and V 1 base, and 2 bases lay outside the gene matches. CDR3 nucleotides: TGTGCCAGCAGCTTGAGGGGAGGGAATGAGCAGTTCTTC. This gives the protein CASSLRGGNEQFF. Using reference TRBV5-4 and TRBJ2-1 for the parts outside the CDR3, the full variable domain is ETGVTQSPTHLIKTRGQQVTLRCSSQSGHNTVSWYQQALGQGPQFIFQYYREEENGRGNFPPRFSGLQFPNYSSELNVNALELDDSALYLCASSLRGGNEQFFGPGTRLTVL.

The rearrangement uses TRBV5-1 and TRBJ1-1; D is possibly TRBD1 (6 bases). V was trimmed by 4 bases and J by 4 bases, leaving 26 bases between them. CDR1 is SGHRS and CDR2 is YFSETQ in the germline V gene. The CDR3 contains 18 residues. DNA of the CDR3: TGCGCCAGCAGCCAAGACAGGCGCAAGCGTGACGAGGGCACTGAAGCTTTCTTT. It is translated as CASSQDRRKRDEGTEAFF. Together with reference TRBV5-1 and TRBJ1-1, the CDR3 gives the full variable domain: KAGVTQTPRYLIKTRGQQVTLSCSPISGHRSVSWYQQTPGQGLQFLFEYFSETQRNKGNFPGRFSGRQFSNSRSEMNVSTLELGDSALYLCASSQDRRKRDEGTEAFFGQGTRLTVV.